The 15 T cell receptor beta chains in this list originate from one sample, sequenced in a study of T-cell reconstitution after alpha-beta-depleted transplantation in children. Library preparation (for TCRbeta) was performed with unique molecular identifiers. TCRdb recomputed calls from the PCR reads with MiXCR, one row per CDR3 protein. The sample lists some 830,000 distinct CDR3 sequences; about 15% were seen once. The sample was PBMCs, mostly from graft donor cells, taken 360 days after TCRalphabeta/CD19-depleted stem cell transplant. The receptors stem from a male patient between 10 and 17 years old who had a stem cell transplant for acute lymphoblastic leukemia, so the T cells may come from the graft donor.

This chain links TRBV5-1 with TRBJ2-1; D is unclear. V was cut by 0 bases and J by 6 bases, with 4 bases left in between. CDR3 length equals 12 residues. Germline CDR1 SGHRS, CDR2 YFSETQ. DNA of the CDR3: TGCGCCAGCAGCTTGGACTTCAATGAGCAGTTCTTC. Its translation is CASSLDFNEQFF.

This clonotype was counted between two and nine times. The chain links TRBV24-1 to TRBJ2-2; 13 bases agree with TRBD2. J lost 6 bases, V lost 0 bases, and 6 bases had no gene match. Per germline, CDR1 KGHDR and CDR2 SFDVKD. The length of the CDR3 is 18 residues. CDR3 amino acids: CATSDLATSGRRAGELFF. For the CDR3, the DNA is TGTGCCACCAGTGATTTGGCGACTAGCGGGAGGAGGGCCGGGGAGCTGTTTTTT.

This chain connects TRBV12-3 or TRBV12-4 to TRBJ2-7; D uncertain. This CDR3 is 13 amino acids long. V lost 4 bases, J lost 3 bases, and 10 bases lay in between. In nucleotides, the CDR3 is TGTGCCAGCAGTTGGCTCTTTGGCTACGAGCAGTACTTC. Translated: CASSWLFGYEQYF.

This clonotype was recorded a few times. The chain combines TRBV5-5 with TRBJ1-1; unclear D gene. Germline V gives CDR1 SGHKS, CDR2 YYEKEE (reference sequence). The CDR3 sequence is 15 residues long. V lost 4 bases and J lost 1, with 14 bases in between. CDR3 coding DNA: TGTGCCAGCAGCGCCCAACAAGCAGCGAACACTGAAGCTTTCTTT. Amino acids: CASSAQQAANTEAFF.

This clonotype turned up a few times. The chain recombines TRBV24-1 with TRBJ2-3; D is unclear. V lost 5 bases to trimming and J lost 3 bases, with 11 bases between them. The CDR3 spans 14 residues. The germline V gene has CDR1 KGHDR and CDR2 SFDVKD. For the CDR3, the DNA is TGTGCCACCAGTGCCCTGGTCGCAACAGATACGCAGTATTTT. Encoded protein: CATSALVATDTQYF.

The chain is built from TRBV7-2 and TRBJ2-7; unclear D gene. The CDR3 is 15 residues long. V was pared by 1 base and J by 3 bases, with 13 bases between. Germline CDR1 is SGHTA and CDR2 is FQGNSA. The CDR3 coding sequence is TGTGCCAGCAGCTTAGTCTGGGTTGGGGTCTACGAGCAGTACTTC. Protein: CASSLVWVGVYEQYF.

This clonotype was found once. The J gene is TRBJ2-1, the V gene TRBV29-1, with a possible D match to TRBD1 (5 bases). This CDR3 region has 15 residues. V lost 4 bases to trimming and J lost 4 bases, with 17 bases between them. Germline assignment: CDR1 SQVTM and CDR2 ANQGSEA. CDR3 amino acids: CSVAVRQQSYNEQFF. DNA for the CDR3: TGCAGCGTTGCCGTTCGACAGCAGAGTTACAATGAGCAGTTCTTC.

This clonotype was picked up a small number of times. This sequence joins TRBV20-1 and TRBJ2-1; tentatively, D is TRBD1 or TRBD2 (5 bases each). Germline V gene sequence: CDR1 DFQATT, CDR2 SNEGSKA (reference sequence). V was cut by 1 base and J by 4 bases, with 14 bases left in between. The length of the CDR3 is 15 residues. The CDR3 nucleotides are TGCAGTGCTAGAGCTGGGACCACCACATACAATGAGCAGTTCTTC. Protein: CSARAGTTTYNEQFF.

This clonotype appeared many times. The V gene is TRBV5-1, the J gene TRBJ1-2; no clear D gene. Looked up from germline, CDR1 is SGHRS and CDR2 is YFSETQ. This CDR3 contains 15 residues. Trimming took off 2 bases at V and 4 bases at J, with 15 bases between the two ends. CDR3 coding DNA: TGCGCCAGCAGCTTAACGGCCGCGCTCGGCTATGGCTACACCTTC. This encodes CASSLTAALGYGYTF.

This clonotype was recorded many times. The CDR3 region has the DNA TGTGCCAGCAGTTTAAGGACAGGGAGCGAAAAACTGTTTTTT. Encoded protein: CASSLRTGSEKLFF. The chain joins TRBV12-3 or TRBV12-4 to TRBJ1-4; 8 bases are shared with TRBD1. The CDR3 is 14 residues long. V lost 2 bases to trimming and J lost 8 bases; unmatched junction nucleotides: 4.

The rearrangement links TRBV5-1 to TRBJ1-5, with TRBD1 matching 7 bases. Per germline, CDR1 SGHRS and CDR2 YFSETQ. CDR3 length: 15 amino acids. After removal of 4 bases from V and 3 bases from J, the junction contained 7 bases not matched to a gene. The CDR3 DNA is TGCGCCAGCAGCCCCCACGGACAGGACAATCAGCCCCAGCATTTT. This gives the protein CASSPHGQDNQPQHF.

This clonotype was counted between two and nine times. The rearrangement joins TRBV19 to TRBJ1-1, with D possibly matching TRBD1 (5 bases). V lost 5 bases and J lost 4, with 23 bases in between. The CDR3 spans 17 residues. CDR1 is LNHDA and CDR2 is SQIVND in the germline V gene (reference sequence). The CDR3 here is CASSAMTDKRVSTEAFF. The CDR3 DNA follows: TGTGCCAGTAGTGCGATGACAGATAAACGAGTTTCCACTGAAGCTTTCTTT.

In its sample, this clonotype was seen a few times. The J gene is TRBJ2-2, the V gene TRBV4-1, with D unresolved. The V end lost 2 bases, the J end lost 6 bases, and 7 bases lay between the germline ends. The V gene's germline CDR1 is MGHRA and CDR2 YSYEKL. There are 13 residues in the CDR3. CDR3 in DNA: TGCGCCAGCAGCCAACCAGTCGCCGGGGAGCTGTTTTTT. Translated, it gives CASSQPVAGELFF.

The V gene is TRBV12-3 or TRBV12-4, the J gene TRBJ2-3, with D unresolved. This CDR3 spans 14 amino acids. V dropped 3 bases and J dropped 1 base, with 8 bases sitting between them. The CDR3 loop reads CASSFVGRTDTQYF. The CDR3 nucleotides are TGTGCCAGCAGTTTTGTAGGCCGCACAGATACGCAGTATTTT.

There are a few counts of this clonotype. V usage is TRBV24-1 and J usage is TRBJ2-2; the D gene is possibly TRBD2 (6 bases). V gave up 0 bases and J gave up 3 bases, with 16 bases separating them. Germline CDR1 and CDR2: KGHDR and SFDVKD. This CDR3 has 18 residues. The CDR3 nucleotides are TGTGCCACCAGTGATTTGTGGACTACCTATCCACACACCGGGGAGCTGTTTTTT. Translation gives CATSDLWTTYPHTGELFF.